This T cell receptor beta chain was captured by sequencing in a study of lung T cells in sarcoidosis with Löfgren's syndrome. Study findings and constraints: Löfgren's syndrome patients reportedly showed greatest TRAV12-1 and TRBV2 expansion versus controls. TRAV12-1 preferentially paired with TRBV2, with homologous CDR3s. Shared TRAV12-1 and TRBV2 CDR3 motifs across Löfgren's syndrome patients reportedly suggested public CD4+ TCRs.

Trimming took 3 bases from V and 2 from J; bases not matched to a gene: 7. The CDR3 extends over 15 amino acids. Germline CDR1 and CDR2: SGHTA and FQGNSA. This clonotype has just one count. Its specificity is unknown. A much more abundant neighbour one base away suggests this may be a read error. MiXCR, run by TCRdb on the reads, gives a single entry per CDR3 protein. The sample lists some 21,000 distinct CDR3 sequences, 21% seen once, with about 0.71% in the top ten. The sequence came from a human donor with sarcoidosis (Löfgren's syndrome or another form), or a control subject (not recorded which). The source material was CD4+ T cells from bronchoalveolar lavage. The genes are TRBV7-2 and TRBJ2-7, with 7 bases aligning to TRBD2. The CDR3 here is CASSFGASGPYEQYF. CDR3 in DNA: TGTGCCAGCAGCTTCGGGGCTAGCGGACCCTACGAGCAGTACTTC.